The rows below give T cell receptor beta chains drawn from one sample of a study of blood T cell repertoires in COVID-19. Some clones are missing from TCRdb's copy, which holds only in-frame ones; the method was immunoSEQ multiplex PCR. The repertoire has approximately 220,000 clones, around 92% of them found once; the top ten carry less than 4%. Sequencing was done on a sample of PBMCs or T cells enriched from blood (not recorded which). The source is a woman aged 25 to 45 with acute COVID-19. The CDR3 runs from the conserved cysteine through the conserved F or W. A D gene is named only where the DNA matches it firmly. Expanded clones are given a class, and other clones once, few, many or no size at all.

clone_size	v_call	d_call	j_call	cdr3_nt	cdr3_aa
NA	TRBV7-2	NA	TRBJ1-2	TGTGCCAGCAGCTTAGAGCCGGGTAACTATGGCTACACCTTC	CASSLEPGNYGYTF
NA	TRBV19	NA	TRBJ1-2	TGTGCCAGTAGTACCGAACATCAGGCGCTTTATGGCTACACCTTC	CASSTEHQALYGYTF
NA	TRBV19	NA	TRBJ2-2	TGTGCCAGTAGCCTGGGACTGTTGAACACCGGGGAGCTGTTTTTT	CASSLGLLNTGELFF
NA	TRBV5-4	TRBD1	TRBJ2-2	TGTGCCAGCAGCTTGAAGACAGGGAAAAACACCGGGGAGCTGTTTTTT	CASSLKTGKNTGELFF
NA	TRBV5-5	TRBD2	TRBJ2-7	TGTGCCAGCGCCGATAGCGGGGGAGCCTACGAGCAGTACTTC	CASADSGGAYEQYF
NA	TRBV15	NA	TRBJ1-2	TGTGCCACCAGAGGGACATCCGACGGGGGCTACACCTTC	CATRGTSDGGYTF
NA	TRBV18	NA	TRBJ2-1	TGTGCCAGCTCTCTATTGTTCTACAATGAGCAGTTCTTC	CASSLLFYNEQFF
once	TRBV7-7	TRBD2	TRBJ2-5	TGTGCCAGCAGCGCTGGGACTAGCGGGGGACACCAAGAGACCCAGTACTTC	CASSAGTSGGHQETQYF
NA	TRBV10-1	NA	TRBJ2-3	TGCGCCAGCGGGGGGACTAGCACAGATACGCAGTATTTT	CASGGTSTDTQYF
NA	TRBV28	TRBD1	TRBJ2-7	TGTGCCAGCAGACCGGGACAGGGTAGCTCCGAGCAGTACTTC	CASRPGQGSSEQYF
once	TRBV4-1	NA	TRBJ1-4	TGCGCCAGCAGCTCACAGGGCCTTCGTACGGAAAAACTGTTTTTT	CASSSQGLRTEKLFF
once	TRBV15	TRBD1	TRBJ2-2	TGTGCCACCAGCAGAGATCCGGGACAGGGTGGCGCCGGGGAGCTGTTTTTT	CATSRDPGQGGAGELFF
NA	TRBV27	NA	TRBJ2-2	TGTGCCAGCACCTACTGGACGGGAAACACCGGGGAGCTGTTTTTT	CASTYWTGNTGELFF
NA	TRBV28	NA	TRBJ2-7	TGTGCCAGCAGTCCCCAGGGCAAGTCCGACGAGCAGTACTTC	CASSPQGKSDEQYF
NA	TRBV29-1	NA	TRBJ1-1	TGCAGCGTGGGCCCGGGGGACCTTGAAGCTTTCTTT	CSVGPGDLEAFF
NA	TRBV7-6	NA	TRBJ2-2	TGTGCCAGCAGCCCCGCGCGACTAGCGAACACCGGGGAGCTGTTTTTT	CASSPARLANTGELFF
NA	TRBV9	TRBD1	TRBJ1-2	TGTGCCAGCAGCCCTCGTCCCGGGACAGGGTTCTATGGCTACACCTTC	CASSPRPGTGFYGYTF
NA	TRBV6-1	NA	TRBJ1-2	TGTGCCAGCAGTGAATTAGGGGTGGTTGGCTACACCTTC	CASSELGVVGYTF
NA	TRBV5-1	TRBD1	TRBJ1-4	TGCGCCAGCAGCCCGGGACAGGGGGCGCAGTTTCGGTCTAATGAAAAACTGTTTTTT	CASSPGQGAQFRSNEKLFF
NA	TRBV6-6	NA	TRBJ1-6	TGTGCCAGCAGTCGCGACGGACTTTTCTCCTATAATTCACCCCTCCACTTT	CASSRDGLFSYNSPLHF
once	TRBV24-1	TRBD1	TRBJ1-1	TGTGCCACCAGTGATGCCGGGACAGAGAACACTGAAGCTTTCTTT	CATSDAGTENTEAFF
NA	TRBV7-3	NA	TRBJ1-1	TGTGCCAGCAGCTTAACGGTCCTGGGGACAAAGGGAAGGAACACTGAAGCTTTCTTT	CASSLTVLGTKGRNTEAFF
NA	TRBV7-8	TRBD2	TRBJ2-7	TGTGCCAGCACCCCTAGCGGGGGGGTTCCCTACGAGCAGTACTTC	CASTPSGGVPYEQYF
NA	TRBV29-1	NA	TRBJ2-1	TGCAGCGTTGAACAGGGTGAGCAGTTCTTC	CSVEQGEQFF
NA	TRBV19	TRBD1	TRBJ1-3	TGTGCCAGCATGACAGGGGGAGGAAACACCATATATTTT	CASMTGGGNTIYF
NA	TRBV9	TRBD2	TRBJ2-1	TGTGCCAGCAGCCGCGCCGCGGGGACTAGCTACAATGAGCAGTTCTTC	CASSRAAGTSYNEQFF
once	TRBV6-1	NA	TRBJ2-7	TGTGCCAGCAGTGAGGGACACCGATCCTACGAGCAGTACTTC	CASSEGHRSYEQYF